A single T cell receptor beta chain is shown here with its context. This record comes from a study of blood T cell repertoires in COVID-19. Overall study: Spain, Italy and the United States supplied samples that represented acute and convalescent COVID-19. T cells, B-cell-depleted T cells, or PBMCs provided the cDNA or gDNA that served as material.

V was shortened by 7 bases and J by 3 bases, with 17 bases between the two germline ends. The CDR3 spans 14 residues. Germline lookup yields CDR1 SGDLS and CDR2 YYNGEE. As originally analysed: Amplification of reference gene primers was used by the study to estimate nucleated cell counts. Method: immunoSEQ multiplex PCR; TCRdb's copy keeps in-frame clones and lacks some. V and J calls and clone size are those listed in that table; D and trimming were worked out from the DNA. Of 100,000 to 130,000 clones in the sample, roughly nine tenths were seen once. The sequenced material came from peripheral blood. The gene calls are TRBV9 and TRBJ2-7, with TRBD2 as a possible D gene (5 bases). This clonotype originated in a middle-aged man with active or convalescent COVID-19. CDR3 region: CASSPGGLHYEQYF. DNA for the CDR3: TGTGCCAGCTCGCCCGGCGGACTCCACTACGAGCAGTACTTC.